These T cell receptor beta chains were read from a single sample in a study of blood T cell repertoires in COVID-19. Libraries were prepared by immunoSEQ multiplex PCR; TCRdb keeps only in-frame clonotypes and omits some of them. Here the sample spans 250,000 to 300,000 clones, just under 90% being singletons. The sequenced material came from peripheral blood. These receptors were taken from a woman aged 45-60 years with COVID-19, enrolled during active disease. Both conserved end residues are part of each CDR3. D genes are given only for firm matches. The listing skips clone size in some rows; elsewhere it reads once, few, many or a size class.

TRBD1 TRBJ1-4 . TRBV2 CASSDWTGRGNEKLFF TGTGCCAGCAGCGACTGGACAGGGAGAGGTAATGAAAAACTGTTTTTT
TRBD2 TRBJ2-2 once TRBV6-5 CASRWGLAGTGELFF TGTGCCAGCAGGTGGGGGCTAGCGGGCACCGGGGAGCTGTTTTTT
. TRBJ2-1 . TRBV5-1 CASSLGQAEQFF TGCGCCAGCAGCTTGGGACAGGCCGAGCAGTTCTTC
. TRBJ1-6 . TRBV3-1/TRBV3-2 CASSHGRDRNSPLHF TGTGCCAGCAGCCACGGGAGGGATAGAAATTCACCCCTCCACTTT
. TRBJ1-1 . TRBV2 CASSQQEFETEAFF TGTGCCAGCAGCCAACAGGAGTTCGAGACTGAAGCTTTCTTT
. TRBJ2-3 once TRBV19 CASTKRVTDTQYF TGTGCCAGTACTAAGCGGGTGACAGATACGCAGTATTTT
TRBD1 TRBJ1-1 . TRBV27 CASRNRGYTEAFF TGTGCCAGCAGGAACAGGGGATACACTGAAGCTTTCTTT
. TRBJ1-3 . TRBV27 CASSSGVSGNTIYF TGTGCCAGCAGTTCAGGGGTCTCTGGAAACACCATATATTTT
TRBD1 TRBJ1-1 . TRBV7-2 CASSPRQGWTAFF TGTGCCAGCAGCCCGAGACAGGGTTGGACTGCTTTCTTT
TRBD2 TRBJ2-1 . TRBV7-2 CASSLPTGGLPNNEQFF TGTGCCAGCAGCCTACCAACGGGGGGACTACCAAACAATGAGCAGTTCTTC
TRBD2 TRBJ2-2 . TRBV19 CASLPKGLAGNTGELFF TGTGCCAGCCTTCCCAAGGGACTAGCGGGAAACACCGGGGAGCTGTTTTTT
. TRBJ2-3 . TRBV10-3 CAISPAGPATDTQYF TGTGCCATCAGTCCAGCAGGGCCTGCCACAGATACGCAGTATTTT
TRBD2 TRBJ2-4 . TRBV3-1/TRBV3-2 CASSQIWTSGSYVKNIQYF TGTGCCAGCAGCCAAATTTGGACTAGCGGGAGTTATGTCAAAAACATTCAGTACTTC
TRBD1 TRBJ1-5 . TRBV28 CASSATGQPNQPQHF TGTGCCAGCAGTGCGACGGGACAGCCCAATCAGCCCCAGCATTTT
TRBD2 TRBJ2-7 . TRBV5-1 CASSLGGRAIEQYF TGCGCCAGCAGCTTAGGCGGGAGGGCCATAGAGCAGTACTTC
. TRBJ1-6 . TRBV11-2 CASSLNSGIPNSPLHF TGTGCCAGCAGCTTAAATTCCGGGATCCCGAATTCACCCCTCCACTTT
. TRBJ2-1 once TRBV5-1 CASSFRTVRSSYNEQFF TGCGCCAGCAGCTTCAGGACTGTCAGAAGCTCCTACAATGAGCAGTTCTTC
TRBD2 TRBJ2-1 . TRBV9 CASSDPPDSGTSDEQFF TGTGCCAGCAGCGACCCACCCGACTCCGGGACTAGCGATGAGCAGTTCTTC
TRBD1 TRBJ2-1 . TRBV10-3 CAIGTGSNEQFF TGTGCCATCGGGACAGGCAGTAATGAGCAGTTCTTC
. TRBJ1-2 . TRBV12-3/TRBV12-4 CASKVGGFGYTF TGTGCCAGCAAGGTGGGAGGGTTTGGCTACACCTTC
. TRBJ2-1 . TRBV12-3/TRBV12-4 CASSDSLSREQFF TGTGCCAGCAGTGACTCCCTGTCTCGGGAGCAGTTCTTC
TRBD1 TRBJ2-7 once TRBV7-9 CASSDPDRAYSYEQYF TGTGCCAGCAGCGACCCGGACAGGGCTTACTCCTACGAGCAGTACTTC
. TRBJ2-5 . TRBV5-1 CASTDYTGYQETQYF TGCGCCAGCACCGATTATACAGGGTACCAAGAGACCCAGTACTTC
TRBD1 TRBJ1-2 . TRBV18 CASSPDRSAYGYTF TGTGCCAGCTCACCGGACAGGAGTGCCTATGGCTACACCTTC
TRBD2 TRBJ2-7 . TRBV3-1/TRBV3-2 CASSQGRGEEQYF TGTGCCAGCAGCCAAGGTCGGGGGGAAGAGCAGTACTTC
TRBD2 TRBJ2-5 . TRBV20-1 CSASKVAGPVLQETQYF TGCAGTGCTAGTAAGGTAGCGGGACCCGTACTACAAGAGACCCAGTACTTC
. TRBJ1-5 . TRBV19 CASSVSHVGQPQHF TGTGCCAGTAGTGTGTCGCACGTCGGTCAGCCCCAGCATTTT
. TRBJ2-5 . TRBV6-1 CASSEALEETQYF TGTGCCAGCAGTGAAGCCCTCGAGGAGACCCAGTACTTC
. TRBJ1-1 . TRBV10-3 CAISEVRDRPNTEAFF TGTGCCATCAGTGAGGTCCGAGACAGACCGAACACTGAAGCTTTCTTT
TRBD2 TRBJ2-7 once TRBV24-1 CATSDIPTSGMYEQYF TGTGCCACCAGTGATATCCCGACTAGCGGGATGTACGAGCAGTACTTC
. TRBJ2-1 . TRBV7-7 CASSLIGDSYNEQFF TGTGCCAGCAGCTTAATCGGGGACTCATACAATGAGCAGTTCTTC
TRBD1 TRBJ1-2 . TRBV27 CASSYRGDYGYTF TGTGCCAGCAGTTACAGGGGGGACTATGGCTACACCTTC
. TRBJ2-7 . TRBV18 CASSRGGGGFYEQYF TGTGCCAGCTCACGTGGCGGAGGGGGCTTCTACGAGCAGTACTTC
TRBD2 TRBJ2-7 . TRBV18 CASSPLPPGTSGEQYF TGTGCCAGCTCACCTTTACCCCCCGGGACTAGCGGCGAGCAGTACTTC
TRBD1 TRBJ1-3 . TRBV6-5 CASRRGPGNTIYF TGTGCCAGCAGAAGGGGGCCTGGAAACACCATATATTTT
TRBD2 TRBJ2-5 . TRBV3-1/TRBV3-2 CASSLPSGTKETQYF TGTGCCAGCAGCCTCCCTAGCGGGACCAAAGAGACCCAGTACTTC
. TRBJ2-3 once TRBV18 CASSSGQLLPDTQYF TGTGCCAGCTCATCAGGACAGCTTCTGCCAGATACGCAGTATTTT
TRBD2 TRBJ2-7 . TRBV6-2/TRBV6-3 CASSYIAQRESYEQYF TGTGCCAGCAGTTATATCGCCCAGCGGGAATCCTACGAGCAGTACTTC
. TRBJ1-2 . TRBV24-1 CATSDPRGGVGYTF TGTGCCACCAGTGATCCAAGGGGGGGGGTTGGCTACACCTTC
TRBD1 TRBJ2-7 . TRBV5-1 CASSNKPPGQGAYEQYF TGCGCCAGCAGCAATAAGCCTCCGGGACAGGGGGCGTACGAGCAGTACTTC
TRBD2 TRBJ2-2 once TRBV24-1 CATSDPGLAGDTGELFF TGTGCCACCAGTGACCCGGGACTAGCGGGAGACACCGGGGAGCTGTTTTTT
. TRBJ2-3 . TRBV7-2 CASSFQSGSTDTQYF TGTGCCAGCAGCTTTCAGAGCGGGAGCACAGATACGCAGTATTTT
TRBD2 TRBJ2-2 . TRBV24-1 CATSDQRLAGERVELFF TGTGCCACCAGTGACCAGCGGCTAGCGGGAGAGCGAGTAGAGCTGTTTTTT
TRBD1 TRBJ1-4 once TRBV29-1 CSAYQGGEKLFF TGCAGCGCATACCAGGGGGGAGAAAAACTGTTTTTT
. TRBJ2-2 . TRBV5-6 CASSLTGSFTGELFF TGTGCCAGCAGCCTGACTGGTTCTTTCACCGGGGAGCTGTTTTTT
. TRBJ2-5 . TRBV20-1 CSAKRGTQYF TGCAGTGCTAAACGGGGAACCCAGTACTTC
. TRBJ2-7 . TRBV5-6 CASSLRGGKYEQYF TGTGCCAGCAGCTTAAGGGGCGGGAAGTACGAGCAGTACTTC
TRBD1 TRBJ2-7 . TRBV7-2 CASSPPPRGTGQQYF TGTGCCAGCAGCCCCCCTCCCAGGGGGACAGGACAACAGTACTTC
. TRBJ1-4 . TRBV10-2 CASLRDEKLFF TGCGCCAGCTTACGGGATGAAAAACTGTTTTTT
TRBD2 TRBJ2-7 . TRBV5-4 CASSHSTGLAAYEQYF TGTGCCAGCAGCCACAGCACGGGACTAGCGGCCTACGAGCAGTACTTC
. TRBJ1-6 . TRBV19 CASSTGARHNSPLHF TGTGCCAGTAGTACAGGGGCAAGACATAATTCACCCCTCCACTTT
. TRBJ1-1 . TRBV13 CASSPTGSAEAFF TGTGCCAGCAGCCCCACAGGGAGCGCTGAAGCTTTCTTT
. TRBJ2-1 . TRBV28 CASSLSNYNEQFF TGTGCCAGCAGTTTATCTAACTACAATGAGCAGTTCTTC
. TRBJ1-2 . TRBV29-1 CSVVAGDDGYTF TGCAGCGTCGTGGCAGGGGACGATGGCTACACCTTC
TRBD1 TRBJ2-7 few TRBV4-1 CASSQIGQGREQYF TGCGCCAGCAGCCAAATAGGACAGGGTAGAGAGCAGTACTTC